Reported below is one T cell receptor (beta chain). Germline values: CDR1 SGHVS, CDR2 FQNEAQ. With 3 bases removed from V and 4 bases from J, the gap between germline ends came to 10 bases. The CDR3 sequence is 13 residues long. The data originate from a study of blood T cells in healthy people across ages. Extraction of total RNA produced a minimum of 5 micrograms from each sample. Combining a sample-barcoded 5' primer with a J-beta primer mix, a second PCR ran for roughly 7 to 11 cycles. TCRdb re-called the 5' RACE reads through MiXCR, storing one row per CDR3 protein. The sample carries around 990,000 distinct CDR3 sequences, approximately 26% recorded once. These data also featured in a second study, about T cells of mothers and their children.

Sequenced: blood. V and J are TRBV7-8 and TRBJ2-7; D is ambiguous. The TCR originated in a girl aged 2-9 years in good health. The CDR3 DNA is TGTGCCAGCAGCTTGAGTCAGGTTTACGAGCAGTACTTC. Translating gives CASSLSQVYEQYF.